This TCR beta chain comes out of a study of blood T cell repertoires in COVID-19. This table comes from immunoSEQ multiplex PCR, and its TCRdb copy is limited to in-frame clones, with some not included. The table shows about 80,000 clones, with 78% occurring only once. Trimming left V 4 bases short and J 6 bases short, with 18 bases between. Germline V CDR1 and CDR2: LNHDA, SQIVND (reference sequence). The length of the CDR3 is 15 residues. The clonotype originates from a human donor in a cohort sampled during active COVID-19. Input material: peripheral blood. This chain joins TRBV19 and TRBJ1-1, with a weak D call TRBD1 (5 bases). CDR3 residues: CASSTGTLGGSEAFF. CDR3 coding DNA: TGTGCCAGTAGTACCGGGACTCTGGGAGGGTCTGAAGCTTTCTTT.